One and the same sample provided the 10 T cell receptor beta chains below, sequenced in a study of T-cell reconstitution after alpha-beta-depleted transplantation in children. Preparing the TCRbeta library involved the use of unique molecular identifiers. TCRdb analysed the PCR reads with MiXCR anew, one entry per CDR3 protein. The sample shows about 610,000 distinct CDR3 sequences, 10% to 13% of them seen only once. The source was PBMCs from the stem cell graft donor, collected from the stem cell graft. The receptors derive from a human donor who donated a stem cell graft to a child with acute myeloid leukemia.

The chain couples TRBV20-1 to TRBJ1-2, with unresolved D. V dropped 5 bases and J dropped 8 bases, with 9 bases sitting between them. Germline assignment: CDR1 DFQATT and CDR2 SNEGSKA (reference sequence). The CDR3 sequence is 10 residues long. The CDR3 loop is CSAFSGGYTF. As DNA, the CDR3 is TGCAGTGCTTTCTCTGGCGGCTACACCTTC.

This clonotype was picked up a small number of times. V and J are TRBV19 and TRBJ2-5; D perhaps matches TRBD2 (5 bases). The CDR3 has 12 residues. V lost 6 bases and J 5 bases, leaving 10 bases between the germline ends. Germline V lookup: CDR1 LNHDA, CDR2 SQIVND (reference sequence). CDR3 sequence: CASRQSGETQYF. CDR3 nucleotide sequence: TGTGCCAGTAGACAATCGGGGGAGACCCAGTACTTC.

V is TRBV7-8 and J is TRBJ2-1; no reliable D call. V gave up 6 bases and J gave up 11 bases, with 11 bases separating them. CDR1 and CDR2 from the germline V gene are SGHVS and FQNEAQ. There are 11 residues in the CDR3. The CDR3 DNA reads TGTGCCAGCAGTCCCGGACCCCAGCAGTTCTTC. Amino acid sequence: CASSPGPQQFF. The full variable domain, with the rest looked up from reference TRBV7-8 and TRBJ2-1, is GAGVSQSPRYKVAKRGQDVALRCDPISGHVSLFWYQQALGQGPEFLTYFQNEAQLDKSGLPSDRFFAERPEGSVSTLKIQRTQQEDSAVYLCASSPGPQQFFGPGTRLTVL.

The rearrangement links TRBV12-3 or TRBV12-4 to TRBJ1-1; TRBD1 agrees at 7 bases. V trimming: 4 bases; J trimming: 5 bases; junction bases outside the gene matches: 10. The length of the CDR3 is 15 residues. The CDR3 sequence is CASSSLDRVGTEAFF. The CDR3 bases are TGTGCCAGCAGTTCACTCGACAGGGTAGGGACTGAAGCTTTCTTT.

This clonotype was counted a few times. V and J are TRBV11-2 and TRBJ2-1, with unresolved D. The CDR3 totals 16 residues. Germline CDR1 is SGHAT and CDR2 is FQNNGV. With 0 bases removed from V and 2 bases from J, the gap between germline ends came to 11 bases. In DNA, the CDR3 is TGTGCCAGCAGCTTAGAAGCCTCGGTTACCTACAATGAGCAGTTCTTC. This encodes CASSLEASVTYNEQFF.

The chain employs TRBV29-1 and TRBJ2-7, with TRBD1 matching over 7 bases. The germline CDR1 and CDR2 sequences are SQVTM and ANQGSEA. This CDR3 region has 13 residues. The J segment lost 4 bases and the V segment lost 7 bases, leaving 10 bases of the junction unmatched. The CDR3 region has the DNA TGCAGCGCCGCGGACAGGCTTACTTACGAGCAGTACTTC. Translation: CSAADRLTYEQYF.

This clonotype was counted many times. V is TRBV6-5 and J is TRBJ2-3; D is undetermined. CDR1 is MNHEY, CDR2 SVGAGI, per germline. The CDR3 is 11 amino acids. The ends were cut back, 10 bases at V and 0 bases at J, with 5 bases in the middle. DNA of the CDR3: TGTGCCACTCATAGCACAGATACGCAGTATTTT. Residues: CATHSTDTQYF.

This clonotype was found a few times. The chain is built from TRBV12-3 or TRBV12-4 and TRBJ1-1; D is unclear. The CDR3 spans 15 residues. V shed 4 bases and J shed 6 bases, with 18 bases lying between them. CDR3 sequence: CASSSRISPFPEAFF. The CDR3 DNA sequence: TGTGCCAGCAGTTCACGGATCTCCCCCTTTCCTGAAGCTTTCTTT.

This chain uses TRBV11-2 with TRBJ2-7, with TRBD2 matching over 11 bases. Germline V CDR1 and CDR2: SGHAT, FQNNGV. J was trimmed by 2 bases and V by 8 bases; bases with no gene match: 11. This CDR3 spans 16 amino acids. In DNA form, the CDR3 reads TGTGCCAGCGCGTCTAGCGGGAGGACTACCACCTACGAGCAGTACTTC. Its translation is CASASSGRTTTYEQYF.

The chain links TRBV18 to TRBJ2-2; TRBD2 agrees at 7 bases. The germline V gene encodes CDR1 KGHSH and CDR2 LQKENI. J lost 5 bases, V lost 3 bases, and 6 bases had no gene match. This CDR3 comprises 15 residues. This CDR3 reads CASSPNSGSTGELFF. CDR3 DNA sequence: TGTGCCAGCTCACCGAATAGCGGGTCGACCGGGGAGCTGTTTTTT. Together with reference TRBV18 and TRBJ2-2, the CDR3 gives the full variable domain: NAGVMQNPRHLVRRRGQEARLRCSPMKGHSHVYWYRQLPEEGLKFMVYLQKENIIDESGMPKERFSAEFPKEGPSILRIQQVVRGDSAAYFCASSPNSGSTGELFFGEGSRLTVL.